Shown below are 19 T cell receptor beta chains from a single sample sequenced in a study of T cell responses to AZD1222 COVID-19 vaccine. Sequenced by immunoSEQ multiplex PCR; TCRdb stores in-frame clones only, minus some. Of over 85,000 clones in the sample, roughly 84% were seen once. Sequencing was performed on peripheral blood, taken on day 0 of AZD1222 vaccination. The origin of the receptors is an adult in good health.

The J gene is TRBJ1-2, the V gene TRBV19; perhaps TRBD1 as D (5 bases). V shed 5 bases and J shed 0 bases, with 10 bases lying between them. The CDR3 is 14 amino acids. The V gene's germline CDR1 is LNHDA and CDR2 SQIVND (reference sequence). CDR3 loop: CASSSDRSNYGYTF. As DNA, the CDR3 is TGTGCCAGTAGTTCCGACAGATCTAACTATGGCTACACCTTC.

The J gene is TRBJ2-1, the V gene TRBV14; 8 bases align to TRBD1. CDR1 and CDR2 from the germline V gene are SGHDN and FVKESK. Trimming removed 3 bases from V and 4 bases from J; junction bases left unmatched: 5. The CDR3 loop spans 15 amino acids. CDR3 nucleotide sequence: TGTGCCAGCAGCCAGGCAGGGGGCAGTTACAATGAGCAGTTCTTC. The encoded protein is CASSQAGGSYNEQFF.

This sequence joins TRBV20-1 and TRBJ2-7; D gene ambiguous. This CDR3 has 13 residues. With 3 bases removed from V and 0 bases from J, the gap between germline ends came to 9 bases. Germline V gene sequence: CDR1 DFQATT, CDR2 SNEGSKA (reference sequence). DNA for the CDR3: TGCAGTGCTAGTCGGCTGGACTCCTACGAGCAGTACTTC. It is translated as CSASRLDSYEQYF.

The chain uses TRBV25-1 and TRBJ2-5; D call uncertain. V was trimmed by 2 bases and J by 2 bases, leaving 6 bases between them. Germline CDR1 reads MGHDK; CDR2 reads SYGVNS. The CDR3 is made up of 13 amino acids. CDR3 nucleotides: TGTGCCAGCAGTGAAGGAGTACAAGAGACCCAGTACTTC. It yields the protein CASSEGVQETQYF.

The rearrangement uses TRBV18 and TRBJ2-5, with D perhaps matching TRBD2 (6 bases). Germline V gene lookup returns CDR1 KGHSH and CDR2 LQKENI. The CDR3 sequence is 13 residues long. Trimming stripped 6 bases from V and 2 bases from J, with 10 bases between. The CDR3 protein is CASSQGLQETQYF. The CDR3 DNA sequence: TGTGCCAGCTCGCAGGGACTTCAAGAGACCCAGTACTTC.

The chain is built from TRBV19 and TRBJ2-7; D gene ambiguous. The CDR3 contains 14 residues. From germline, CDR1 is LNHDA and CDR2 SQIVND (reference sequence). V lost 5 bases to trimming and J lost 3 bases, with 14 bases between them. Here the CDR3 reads CASSDRNLVYEQYF. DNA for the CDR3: TGTGCCAGTAGTGACCGCAACCTCGTCTACGAGCAGTACTTC.

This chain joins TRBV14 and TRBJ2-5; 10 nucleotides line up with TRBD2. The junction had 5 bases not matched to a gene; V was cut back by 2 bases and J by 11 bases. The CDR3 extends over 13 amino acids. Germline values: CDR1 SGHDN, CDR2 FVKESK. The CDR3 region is CASSQNLAGVQYF. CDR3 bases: TGTGCCAGCAGCCAAAACCTAGCGGGAGTACAGTACTTC. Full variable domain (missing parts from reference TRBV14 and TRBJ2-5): EAGVTQFPSHSVIEKGQTVTLRCDPISGHDNLYWYRRVMGKEIKFLLHFVKESKQDESGMPNNRFLAERTGGTYSTLKVQPAELEDSGVYFCASSQNLAGVQYFGPGTRLLVL.

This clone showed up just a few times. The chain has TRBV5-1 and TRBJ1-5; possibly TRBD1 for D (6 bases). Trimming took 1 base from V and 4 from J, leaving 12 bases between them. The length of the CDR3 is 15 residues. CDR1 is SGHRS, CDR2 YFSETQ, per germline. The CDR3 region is CASSLQAGENQPQHF. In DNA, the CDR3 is TGCGCCAGCAGCTTGCAGGCAGGGGAGAATCAGCCCCAGCATTTT.

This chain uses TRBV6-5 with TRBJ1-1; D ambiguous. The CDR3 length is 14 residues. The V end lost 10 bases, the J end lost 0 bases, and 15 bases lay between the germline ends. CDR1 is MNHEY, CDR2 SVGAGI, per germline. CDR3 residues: CATREGYMNTEAFF. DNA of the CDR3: TGTGCCACTAGGGAGGGTTACATGAACACTGAAGCTTTCTTT.

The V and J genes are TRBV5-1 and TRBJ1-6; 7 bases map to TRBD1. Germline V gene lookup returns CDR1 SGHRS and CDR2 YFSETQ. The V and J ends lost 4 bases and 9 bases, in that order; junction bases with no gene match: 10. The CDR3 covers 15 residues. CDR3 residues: CASSPTGTEFSPLHF. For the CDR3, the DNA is TGCGCCAGCAGCCCGACCGGGACAGAGTTTTCACCCCTCCACTTT. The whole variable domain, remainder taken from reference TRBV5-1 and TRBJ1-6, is KAGVTQTPRYLIKTRGQQVTLSCSPISGHRSVSWYQQTPGQGLQFLFEYFSETQRNKGNFPGRFSGRQFSNSRSEMNVSTLELGDSALYLCASSPTGTEFSPLHFGNGTRLTVT.

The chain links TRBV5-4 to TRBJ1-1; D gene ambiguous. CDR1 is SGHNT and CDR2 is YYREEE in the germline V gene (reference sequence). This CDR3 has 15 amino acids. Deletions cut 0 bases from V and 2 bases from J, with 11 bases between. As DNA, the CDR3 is TGTGCCAGCAGCTTGGGAGGGTTTGGAAACACTGAAGCTTTCTTT. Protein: CASSLGGFGNTEAFF.

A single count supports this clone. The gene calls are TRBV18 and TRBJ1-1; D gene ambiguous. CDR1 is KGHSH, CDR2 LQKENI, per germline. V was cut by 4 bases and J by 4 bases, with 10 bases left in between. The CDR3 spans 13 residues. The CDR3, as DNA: TGTGCCAGCTCACAGATCGTAGGCACTGAAGCTTTCTTT. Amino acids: CASSQIVGTEAFF.

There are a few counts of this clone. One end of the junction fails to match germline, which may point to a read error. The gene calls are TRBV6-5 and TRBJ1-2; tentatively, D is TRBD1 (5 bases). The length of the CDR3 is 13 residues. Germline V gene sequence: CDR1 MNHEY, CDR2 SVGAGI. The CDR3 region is CASSYYDSGGYTF. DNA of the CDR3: TGTGCCAGCAGCTACTATGACAGTGGCGGCTACACCTTC.

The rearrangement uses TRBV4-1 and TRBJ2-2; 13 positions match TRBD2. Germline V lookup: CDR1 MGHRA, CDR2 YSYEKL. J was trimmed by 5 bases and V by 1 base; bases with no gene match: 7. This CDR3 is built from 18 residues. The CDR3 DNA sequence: TGCGCCAGCAGCCAAGCCATTCGGACTAGCGGGGGAACCGGGGAGCTGTTTTTT. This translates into CASSQAIRTSGGTGELFF.

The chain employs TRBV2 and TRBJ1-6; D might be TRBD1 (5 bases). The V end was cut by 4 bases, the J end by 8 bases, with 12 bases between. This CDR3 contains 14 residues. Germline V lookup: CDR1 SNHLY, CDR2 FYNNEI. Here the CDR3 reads CASSVQGRDSPLHF. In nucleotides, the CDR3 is TGTGCCAGCAGTGTCCAGGGCCGGGATTCACCCCTCCACTTT.

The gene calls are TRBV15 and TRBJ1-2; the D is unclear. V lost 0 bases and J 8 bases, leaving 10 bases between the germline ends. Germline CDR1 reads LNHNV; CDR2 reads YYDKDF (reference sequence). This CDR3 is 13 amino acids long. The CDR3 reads CATSRDKGSGYTF. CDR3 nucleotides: TGTGCCACCAGCAGAGATAAGGGCAGCGGCTACACCTTC.

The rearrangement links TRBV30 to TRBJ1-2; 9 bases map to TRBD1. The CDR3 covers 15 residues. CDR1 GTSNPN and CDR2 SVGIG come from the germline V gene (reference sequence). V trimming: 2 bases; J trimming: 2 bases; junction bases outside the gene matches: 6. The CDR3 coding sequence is TGTGCCTGGAGTTCTTGGGGACAGGGAAACTATGGCTACACCTTC. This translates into CAWSSWGQGNYGYTF.

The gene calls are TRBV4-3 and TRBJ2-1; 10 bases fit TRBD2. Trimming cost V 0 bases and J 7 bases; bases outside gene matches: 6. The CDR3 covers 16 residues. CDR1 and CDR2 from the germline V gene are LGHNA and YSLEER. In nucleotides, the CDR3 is TGCGCCAGCAGCCAAGATCGACTAGCGGGCCTTAATGAGCAGTTCTTC. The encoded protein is CASSQDRLAGLNEQFF.

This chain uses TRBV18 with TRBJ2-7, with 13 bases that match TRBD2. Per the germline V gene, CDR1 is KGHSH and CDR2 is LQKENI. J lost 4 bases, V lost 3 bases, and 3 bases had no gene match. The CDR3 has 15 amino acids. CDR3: CASSPGLAGVYEQYV. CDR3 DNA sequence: TGTGCCAGCTCACCCGGACTAGCGGGGGTTTACGAGCAGTACGTC.